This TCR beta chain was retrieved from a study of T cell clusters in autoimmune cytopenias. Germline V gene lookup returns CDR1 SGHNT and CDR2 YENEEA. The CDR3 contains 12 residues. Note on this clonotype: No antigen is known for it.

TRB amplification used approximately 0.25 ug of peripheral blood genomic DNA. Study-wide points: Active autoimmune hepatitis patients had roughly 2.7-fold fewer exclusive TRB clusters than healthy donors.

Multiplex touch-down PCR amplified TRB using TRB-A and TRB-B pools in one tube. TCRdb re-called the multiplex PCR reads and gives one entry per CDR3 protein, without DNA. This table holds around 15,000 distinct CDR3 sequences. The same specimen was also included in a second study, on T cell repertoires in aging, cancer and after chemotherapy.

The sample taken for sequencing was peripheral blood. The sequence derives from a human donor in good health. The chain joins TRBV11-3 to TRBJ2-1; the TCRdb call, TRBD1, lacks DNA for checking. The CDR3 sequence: CASSWGTNEQFF.